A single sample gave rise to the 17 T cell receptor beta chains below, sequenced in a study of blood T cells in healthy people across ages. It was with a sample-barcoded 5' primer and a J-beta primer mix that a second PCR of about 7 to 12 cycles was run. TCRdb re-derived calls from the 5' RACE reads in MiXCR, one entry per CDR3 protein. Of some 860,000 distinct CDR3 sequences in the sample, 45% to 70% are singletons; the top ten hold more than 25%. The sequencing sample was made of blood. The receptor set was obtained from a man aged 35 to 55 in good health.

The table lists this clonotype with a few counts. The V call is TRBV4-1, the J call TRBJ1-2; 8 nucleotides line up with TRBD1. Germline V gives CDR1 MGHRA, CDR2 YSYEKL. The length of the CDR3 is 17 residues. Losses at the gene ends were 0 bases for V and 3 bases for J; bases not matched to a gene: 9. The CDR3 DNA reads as TGCGCCAGCAGCCAAGATCTCGGGGACAGGCCCTACTATGGCTACACCTTC. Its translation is CASSQDLGDRPYYGYTF.

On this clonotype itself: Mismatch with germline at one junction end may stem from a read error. CDR3 in DNA: TGTGCCGGCAGTGTGGCCTACTACAATGAGCAGTTCTTC. It encodes CAGSVAYYNEQFF. The rearrangement uses TRBV12-3 or TRBV12-4 and TRBJ2-1, with D hard to call. The CDR3 spans 13 residues.

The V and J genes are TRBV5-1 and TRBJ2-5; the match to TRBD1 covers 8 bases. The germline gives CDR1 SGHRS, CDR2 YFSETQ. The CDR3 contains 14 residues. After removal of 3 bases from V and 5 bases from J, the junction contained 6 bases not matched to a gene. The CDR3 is CASSSQQGVETQYF. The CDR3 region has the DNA TGCGCCAGCAGCTCGCAACAGGGGGTGGAGACCCAGTACTTC.

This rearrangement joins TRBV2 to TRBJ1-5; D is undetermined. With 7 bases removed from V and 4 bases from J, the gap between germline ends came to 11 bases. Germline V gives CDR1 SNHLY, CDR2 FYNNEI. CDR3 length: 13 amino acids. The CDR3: CASNLQPNQPQHF. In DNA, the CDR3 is TGTGCCAGCAACCTGCAGCCGAATCAGCCCCAGCATTTT. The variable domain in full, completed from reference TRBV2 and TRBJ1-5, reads EPEVTQTPSHQVTQMGQEVILRCVPISNHLYFYWYRQILGQKVEFLVSFYNNEISEKSEIFDDQFSVERPDGSNFTLKIRSTKLEDSAMYFCASNLQPNQPQHFGDGTRLSIL.

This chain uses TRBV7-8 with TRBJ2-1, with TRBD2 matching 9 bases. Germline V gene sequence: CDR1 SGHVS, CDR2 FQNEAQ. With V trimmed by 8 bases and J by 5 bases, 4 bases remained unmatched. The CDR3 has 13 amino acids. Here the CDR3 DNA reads TGTGCCAGCCGGCCTAGCGGGGACAATGAGCAGTTCTTC. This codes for CASRPSGDNEQFF.

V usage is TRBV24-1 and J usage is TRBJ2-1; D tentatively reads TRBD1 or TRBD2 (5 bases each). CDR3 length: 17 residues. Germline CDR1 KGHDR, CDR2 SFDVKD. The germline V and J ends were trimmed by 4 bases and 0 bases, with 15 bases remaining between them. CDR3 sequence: CATSERTGRSSYNEQFF. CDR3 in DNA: TGTGCCACCAGTGAGCGAACGGGACGCAGCTCCTACAATGAGCAGTTCTTC.

The DNA for the CDR3 is TGCGCCAGCAGCTTGGGAAGACGGGGGAACACAGATACGCAGTATTTT. It is translated as CASSLGRRGNTDTQYF. The chain couples TRBV5-1 to TRBJ2-3; TRBD2 is a possible D gene (6 bases). The CDR3 totals 16 residues. The V gene's germline CDR1 is SGHRS and CDR2 YFSETQ. Trimming took off 0 bases at V and 2 bases at J, with 13 bases between the two ends.

Here the CDR3 reads CSVDNYGYTF. Written as DNA, the CDR3 is TGCAGCGTTGACAACTATGGCTACACCTTC. The rearrangement links TRBV29-1 to TRBJ1-2; no clear D gene. Germline V gene sequence: CDR1 SQVTM, CDR2 ANQGSEA. This CDR3 is 10 amino acids long. V lost 3 bases, J lost 2 bases, and 1 base lay in between. Looking up the rest from reference TRBV29-1 and TRBJ1-2 gives the full variable domain: SAVISQKPSRDICQRGTSLTIQCQVDSQVTMMFWYRQQPGQSLTLIATANQGSEATYESGFVIDKFPISRPNLTFSTLTVSNMSPEDSSIYLCSVDNYGYTFGSGTRLTVV.

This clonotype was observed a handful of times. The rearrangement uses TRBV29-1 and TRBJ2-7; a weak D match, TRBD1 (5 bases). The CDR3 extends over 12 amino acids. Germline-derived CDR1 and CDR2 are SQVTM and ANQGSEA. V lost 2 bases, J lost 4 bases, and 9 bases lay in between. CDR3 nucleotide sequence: TGCAGCGTTGAAAGGGGTGGGTACGAGCAGTACTTC. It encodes CSVERGGYEQYF.

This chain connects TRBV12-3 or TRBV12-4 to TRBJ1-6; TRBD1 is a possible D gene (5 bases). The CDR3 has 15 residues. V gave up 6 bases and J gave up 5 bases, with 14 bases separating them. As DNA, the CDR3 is TGTGCCAGCAGGGCAGCCCTGGGGGATAATTCACCCCTCCACTTT. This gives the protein CASRAALGDNSPLHF.

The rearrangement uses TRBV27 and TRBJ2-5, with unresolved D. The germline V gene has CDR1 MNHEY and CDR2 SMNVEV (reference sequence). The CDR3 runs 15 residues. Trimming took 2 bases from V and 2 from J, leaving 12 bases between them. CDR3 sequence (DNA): TGTGCCAGCAGTTTACACCCAGGACGGCAAGAGACCCAGTACTTC. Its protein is CASSLHPGRQETQYF.

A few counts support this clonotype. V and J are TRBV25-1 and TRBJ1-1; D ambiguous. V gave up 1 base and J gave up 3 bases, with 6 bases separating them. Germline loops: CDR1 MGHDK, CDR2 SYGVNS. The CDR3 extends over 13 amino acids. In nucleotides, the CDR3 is TGTGCCAGCAGTGAATCGAGGTACACTGAAGCTTTCTTT. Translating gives CASSESRYTEAFF.

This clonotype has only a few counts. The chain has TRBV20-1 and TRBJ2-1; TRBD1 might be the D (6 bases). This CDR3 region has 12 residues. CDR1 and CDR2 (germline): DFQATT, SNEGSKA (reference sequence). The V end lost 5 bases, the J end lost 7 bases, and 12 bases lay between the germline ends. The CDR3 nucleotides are TGCAGTGCTTTTAGACAGGCGAATGAGCAGTTCTTC. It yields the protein CSAFRQANEQFF.

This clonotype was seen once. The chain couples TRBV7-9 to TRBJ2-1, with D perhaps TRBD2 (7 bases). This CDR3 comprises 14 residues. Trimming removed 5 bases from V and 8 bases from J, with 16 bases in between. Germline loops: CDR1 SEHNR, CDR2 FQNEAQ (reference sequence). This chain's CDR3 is CASSIEGGRDEQFF. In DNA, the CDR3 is TGTGCCAGCAGCATAGAGGGGGGGCGAGATGAGCAGTTCTTC.

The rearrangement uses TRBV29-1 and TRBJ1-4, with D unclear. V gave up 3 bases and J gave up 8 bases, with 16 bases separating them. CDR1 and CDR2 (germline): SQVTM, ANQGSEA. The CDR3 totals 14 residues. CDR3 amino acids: CSVDRAGNGEKLFF. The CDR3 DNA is TGCAGCGTTGATAGGGCTGGTAACGGGGAAAAACTGTTTTTT.

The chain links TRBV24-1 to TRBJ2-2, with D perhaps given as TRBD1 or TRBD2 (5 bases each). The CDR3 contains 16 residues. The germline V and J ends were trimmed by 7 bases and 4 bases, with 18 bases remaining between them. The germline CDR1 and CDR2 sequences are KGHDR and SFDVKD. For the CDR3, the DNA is TGTGCCACCAGAGGAGCTACGGGGCCGGGCACCGGGGAGCTGTTTTTT. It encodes CATRGATGPGTGELFF.

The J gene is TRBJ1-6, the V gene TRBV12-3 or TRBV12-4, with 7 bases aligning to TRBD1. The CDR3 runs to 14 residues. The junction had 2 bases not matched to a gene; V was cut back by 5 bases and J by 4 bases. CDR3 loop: CASSTGQYNSPLHF. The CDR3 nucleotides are TGTGCCAGCAGTACGGGACAGTATAATTCACCCCTCCACTTT.